This TCR beta chain was identified in a study of patients and donors after allogeneic stem cell transplantation. From the RT-PCR reads, TCRdb called clonotypes with MiXCR, one entry per CDR3 protein. The table shows 200,000 to 250,000 distinct CDR3 sequences, with 13% to 15% occurring only once. This clonotype showed up just a few times. The receptor was isolated from a human donor who was either an allogeneic HSCT recipient or a stem cell or donor lymphocyte infusion donor (not recorded which). It is not recorded whose cells these are; they may come from a transplant donor. The sequencing sample was made of blood, either unsorted or a sorted T cell fraction (not recorded which).

Written as DNA, the CDR3 is TGTGCCAGTGGGAGGGACAGGTCCACAGATACGCAGTATTTT. Translated, it gives CASGRDRSTDTQYF. This chain joins TRBV2 and TRBJ2-3, with D maybe TRBD1 (8 bases). The CDR3 extends over 14 amino acids. In germline, CDR1 is SNHLY, CDR2 FYNNEI. Deletions cut 9 bases from V and 2 bases from J, with 15 bases between.